This T cell receptor beta chain was profiled in a study of post-analysis software for immune sequencing data. Prepared TCR beta cDNA libraries contained unique molecular identifiers. When about 1 to 11 million T cells were used, they gave around 500,000 cDNA molecules. TCRdb independently ran MiXCR on the PCR reads; one entry per CDR3 protein. This table has some 450,000 distinct CDR3 sequences, around 40% appearing once. Whole-study results and caveats: Samples made in the same batch grouped tightly together by F measure. Five or six TRBV segments, TRBV5-6, TRBV5-1 and TRBV20-1 among them, were found more frequent in patients than controls.

Of note for this clonotype: Antigen unknown.

The V gene's germline CDR1 is SGHTA and CDR2 FQGNSA. Trimming took 1 base from V and 2 from J, leaving 9 bases between them. This CDR3 has 15 amino acids. The chain couples TRBV7-2 to TRBJ1-5; D is uncertain. This TCR was sampled from a girl aged 5-17 years with multiple sclerosis. Sequenced material: blood. This chain's CDR3 is CASSLVGEGNQPQHF. Here the CDR3 DNA reads TGTGCCAGCAGCTTAGTCGGGGAGGGCAATCAGCCCCAGCATTTT.